These 14 T cell receptor beta chains were sequenced from one sample in a study of tumor and adjacent non-tumor tissue in lung cancer. TCRbeta libraries were built with three rounds of nested PCR, modified from ARM-PCR. TCRdb re-derived calls from the multiplex PCR reads in MiXCR, one entry per CDR3 protein. The table has 55,000 to 75,000 distinct CDR3 sequences, 60% seen once. RNA was extracted from bulk tissue without any cell sorting. Sequencing input: lung tumor tissue. Receptor source: a man in his fifties or sixties with non-small cell lung cancer.

The chain couples TRBV11-3 to TRBJ2-1; unclear D gene. The length of the CDR3 is 13 residues. CDR1 is SGHNT and CDR2 is YENEEA in the germline V gene. With 6 bases removed from V and 2 bases from J, the gap between germline ends came to 8 bases. The CDR3 coding sequence is TGTGCCAGCAGGTTTAGTCCCTACAATGAGCAGTTCTTC. Translated: CASRFSPYNEQFF.

This clonotype occurred once. The junction shows a germline mismatch at one end, possibly a read error. The V gene is TRBV11-3, the J gene TRBJ2-1, with a weak D call TRBD2 (5 bases). Germline V gives CDR1 SGHNT, CDR2 YENEEA. The CDR3 runs 15 residues. CDR3 protein: CDSSLEGQVVNEQFF. The CDR3 region has the DNA TGTGACAGCAGCCTAGAGGGCCAGGTTGTCAATGAGCAGTTCTTC.

The chain has TRBV2 and TRBJ1-2; no firm D call. The CDR3 is 15 residues long. Germline assignment: CDR1 SNHLY and CDR2 FYNNEI. With 5 bases removed from V and 2 bases from J, the gap between germline ends came to 15 bases. The CDR3, as DNA: TGTGCCAGCAGTCGGAGCAGGTCCTCAAACTATGGCTACACCTTC. Its protein product is CASSRSRSSNYGYTF.

On this clonotype itself: One end of the junction is discordant with germline, which a read error may explain. The rearrangement joins TRBV6-2 or TRBV6-3 to TRBJ2-1; D gene ambiguous. The CDR3 is 12 residues long. Germline-derived CDR1 and CDR2 are MNHEY and SVGEGT. The CDR3 loop reads CASSKLGNVQFF. The CDR3 DNA reads as TGTGCCAGCAGTAAATTAGGGAATGTGCAGTTCTTC.

About this clonotype: Possible read error: a much larger clone is one base away. This chain links TRBV4-1 with TRBJ1-2; 10 positions agree with TRBD1. Trimming cost V 4 bases and J 6 bases; bases outside gene matches: 8. The germline V gene encodes CDR1 MGHRA and CDR2 YSYEKL. The CDR3 is made up of 15 amino acids. CDR3 DNA sequence: TGCGCCAGCAGCCGGGCGGGGACAGGGGAACATGGCTACACCTTC. Its protein is CASSRAGTGEHGYTF.

Notes on this clonotype: At one end, the junction sequence differs from germline, possibly due to a read error. This chain links TRBV28 with TRBJ1-2, with 7 bases fitting TRBD1. Germline lookup yields CDR1 MDHEN and CDR2 SYDVKM. The length of the CDR3 is 15 residues. CDR3 nucleotides: TGTGCCAGCGGGTTGACCGGGACAGAAAACTGTGGCTACACCTTC. Translated, it gives CASGLTGTENCGYTF.

Comments on this clonotype: Compared with germline, one end of the junction differs, possibly owing to a read error. This rearrangement joins TRBV11-1 to TRBJ1-2; D might be TRBD1 (5 bases). The CDR3 covers 11 residues. Germline V gene lookup returns CDR1 SGHAT and CDR2 FQDESV (reference sequence). CDR3: CARQRARGHTF. The CDR3 coding sequence is TGTGCCCGACAGAGGGCGCGTGGCCACACTTTC. Full variable domain (missing parts from reference TRBV11-1 and TRBJ1-2): EAEVAQSPRYKITEKSQAVAFWCDPISGHATLYWYRQILGQGPELLVQFQDESVVDDSQLPKDRFSAERLKGVDSTLKIQPAELGDSAMYLCARQRARGHTFGSGTRLTVV.

This clonotype has only a few counts. Given a much more abundant clone one base away, this may be a read error. Likely a read error: the CDR3 ends without its conserved phenylalanine or tryptophan. The chain has TRBV29-1 and TRBJ2-7, with TRBD1 matching over 8 bases. V gave up 4 bases and J gave up 4 bases; unmatched junction bases: 3. CDR1 SQVTM and CDR2 ANQGSEA come from the germline V gene. CDR3 length: 12 amino acids. The CDR3 loop reads CSVAQGAYEQYI. CDR3 in DNA: TGCAGCGTTGCCCAGGGGGCTTACGAGCAGTACATC.

The J gene is TRBJ2-1, the V gene TRBV4-1, with 7 bases identical to TRBD2. Germline values: CDR1 MGHRA, CDR2 YSYEKL. This CDR3 spans 15 amino acids. V was pared by 1 base and J by 8 bases, with 8 bases of the junction left unmatched. CDR3 in amino acids: CASSQAGGGSDEQFF. The CDR3 DNA reads TGCGCCAGCAGCCAAGCGGGGGGAGGGAGTGATGAGCAGTTCTTC.

The V gene is TRBV29-1, the J gene TRBJ1-3; D gene ambiguous. The V end was cut by 8 bases, the J end by 5 bases, with 7 bases between. Germline V CDR1 and CDR2: SQVTM, ANQGSEA. There are 10 residues in the CDR3. Here the CDR3 reads CSPLRNTIYF. In nucleotides, the CDR3 is TGCAGCCCTCTCCGAAACACCATATATTTT.

Worth noting for this clonotype: A clone one base away is much larger, so this may be a read error. The chain is built from TRBV7-8 and TRBJ1-1; D might be TRBD1 (5 bases). Germline V gene data show CDR1 as SGHVS and CDR2 as FQNEAQ. The CDR3 has 16 residues. Deletions cut 3 bases from V and 4 bases from J, with 18 bases between. The CDR3 loop is CASSFATGTVSTEAFF. The DNA for the CDR3 is TGTGCCAGCAGCTTTGCCACCGGGACGGTGAGCACTGAAGCTTTCTTT.

This chain uses TRBV18 with TRBJ2-2; no reliable D call. Trimming removed 0 bases from V and 5 bases from J, with 7 bases in between. CDR1 KGHSH and CDR2 LQKENI come from the germline V gene. The CDR3 is 14 amino acids. The CDR3 here is CASSPPTGTGELFF. CDR3 in DNA: TGTGCCAGCTCACCACCGACGGGTACCGGGGAGCTGTTTTTT.

The V call is TRBV5-1, the J call TRBJ2-7; D gene ambiguous. This CDR3 region has 12 residues. CDR1 and CDR2 (germline): SGHRS, YFSETQ. V lost 6 bases and J 0 bases, leaving 7 bases between the germline ends. Here the CDR3 reads CASNYGSYEQYF. The CDR3 coding sequence is TGCGCCAGCAACTACGGCTCCTACGAGCAGTACTTC.

In this sample, this clonotype turned up once. At one boundary the junction diverges from the germline segment, which might be a read error. This chain uses TRBV29-1 with TRBJ2-1; 8 bases map to TRBD2. CDR1 is SQVTM, CDR2 ANQGSEA, per germline. The CDR3 length is 11 residues. The CDR3 DNA is TGCAGCGATCTAGCGGGTGTACAAGAGTTCTTT. This translates into CSDLAGVQEFF.